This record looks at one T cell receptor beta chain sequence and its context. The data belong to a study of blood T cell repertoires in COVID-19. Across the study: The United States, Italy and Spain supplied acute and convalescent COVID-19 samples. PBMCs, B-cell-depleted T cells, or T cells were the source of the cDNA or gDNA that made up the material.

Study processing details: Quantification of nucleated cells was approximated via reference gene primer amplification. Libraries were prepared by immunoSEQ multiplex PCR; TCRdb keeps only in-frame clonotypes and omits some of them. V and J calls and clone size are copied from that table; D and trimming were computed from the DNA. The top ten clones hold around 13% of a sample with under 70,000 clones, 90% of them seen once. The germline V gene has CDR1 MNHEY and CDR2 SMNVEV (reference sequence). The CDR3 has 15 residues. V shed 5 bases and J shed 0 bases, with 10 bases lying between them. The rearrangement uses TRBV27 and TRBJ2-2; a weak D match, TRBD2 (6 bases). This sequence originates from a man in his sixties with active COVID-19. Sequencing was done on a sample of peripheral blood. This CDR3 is CASSRLATNTGELFF. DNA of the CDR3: TGTGCCAGCAGTCGTCTAGCGACGAACACCGGGGAGCTGTTTTTT.